This T cell receptor beta chain appears in the sequencing data of a study of spatial heterogeneity in lung cancer. In germline, CDR1 is LGHNT, CDR2 FRNRAP. The CDR3 consists of 13 residues. V lost 5 bases and J lost 7; bases outside the gene matches: 6. TCRdb re-derived calls from the 5' RACE reads in MiXCR, one entry per CDR3 protein. Here the sample spans about 78,000 distinct CDR3 sequences, 8% being singletons. The sample's time point: sample taken at primary tumor resection. The input material, whole RNA from tumor, nontumor lung or frozen PBMC, was sequenced unsorted. This sequence was found in a male donor with early-stage non-small cell lung cancer. V usage is TRBV12-5 and J usage is TRBJ2-3, with TRBD2 identical over 7 bases. The sequencing used PBMCs, collected at surgery. DNA of the CDR3: TGTGCTAGTGGTCTAGTAGCGGGCAATACGCAGTATTTT. This translates into CASGLVAGNTQYF. The full variable domain, its missing parts supplied by reference TRBV12-5 and TRBJ2-3, is DARVTQTPRHKVTEMGQEVTMRCQPILGHNTVFWYRQTMMQGLELLAYFRNRAPLDDSGMPKDRFSAEMPDATLATLKIQPSEPRDSAVYFCASGLVAGNTQYFGPGTRLTVL.